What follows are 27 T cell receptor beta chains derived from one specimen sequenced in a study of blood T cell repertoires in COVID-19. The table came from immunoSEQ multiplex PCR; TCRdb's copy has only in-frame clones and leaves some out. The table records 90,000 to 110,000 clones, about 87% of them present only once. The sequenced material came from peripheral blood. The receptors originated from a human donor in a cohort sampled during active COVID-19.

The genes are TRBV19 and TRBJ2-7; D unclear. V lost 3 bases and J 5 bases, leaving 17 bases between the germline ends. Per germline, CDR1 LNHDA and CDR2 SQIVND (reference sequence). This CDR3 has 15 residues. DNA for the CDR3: TGTGCCAGTAGTATTCTACTCGCCTCGGTAAACGAGCAGTACTTC. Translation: CASSILLASVNEQYF.

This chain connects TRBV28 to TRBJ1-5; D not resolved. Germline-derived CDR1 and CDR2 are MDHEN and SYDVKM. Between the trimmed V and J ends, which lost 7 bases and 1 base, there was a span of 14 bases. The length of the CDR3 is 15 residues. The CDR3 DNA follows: TGTGCCAGCATCACCCCCCCGGGAAGCAATCAGCCCCAGCATTTT. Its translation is CASITPPGSNQPQHF.

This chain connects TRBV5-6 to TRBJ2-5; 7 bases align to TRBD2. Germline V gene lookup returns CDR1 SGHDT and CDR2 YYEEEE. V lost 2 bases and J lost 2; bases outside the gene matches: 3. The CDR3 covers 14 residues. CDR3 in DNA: TGTGCCAGCAGCTTTAGCGGGTGGCAAGAGACCCAGTACTTC. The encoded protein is CASSFSGWQETQYF.

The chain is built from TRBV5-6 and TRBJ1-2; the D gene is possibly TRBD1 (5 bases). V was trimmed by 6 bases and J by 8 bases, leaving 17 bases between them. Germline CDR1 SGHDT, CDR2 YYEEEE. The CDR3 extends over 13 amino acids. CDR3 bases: TGTGCCAGCACCCCCCGAGTAACAGGCGGCTACACCTTC. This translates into CASTPRVTGGYTF.

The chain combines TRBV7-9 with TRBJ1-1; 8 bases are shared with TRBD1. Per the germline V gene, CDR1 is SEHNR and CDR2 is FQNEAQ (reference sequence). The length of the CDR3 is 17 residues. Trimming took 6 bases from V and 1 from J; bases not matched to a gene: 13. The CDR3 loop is CASSYGTGTIRNTEAFF. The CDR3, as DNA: TGTGCCAGCAGTTACGGGACAGGAACCATCAGGAACACTGAAGCTTTCTTT.

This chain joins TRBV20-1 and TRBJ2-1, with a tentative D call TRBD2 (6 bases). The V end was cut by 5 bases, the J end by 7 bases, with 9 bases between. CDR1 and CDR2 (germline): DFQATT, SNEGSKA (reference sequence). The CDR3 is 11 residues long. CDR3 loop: CSAPAGNEQFF. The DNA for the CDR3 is TGCAGTGCTCCGGCGGGGAATGAGCAGTTCTTC.

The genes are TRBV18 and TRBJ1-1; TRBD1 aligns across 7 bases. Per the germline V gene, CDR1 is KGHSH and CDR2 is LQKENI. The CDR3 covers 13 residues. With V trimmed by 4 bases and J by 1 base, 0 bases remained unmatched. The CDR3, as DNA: TGTGCCAGCTCACGGGACAGGAACACTGAAGCTTTCTTT. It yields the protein CASSRDRNTEAFF.

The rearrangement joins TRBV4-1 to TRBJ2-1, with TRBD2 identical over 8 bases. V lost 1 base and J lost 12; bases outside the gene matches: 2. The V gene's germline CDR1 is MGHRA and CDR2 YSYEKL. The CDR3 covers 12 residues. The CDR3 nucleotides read TGCGCCAGCAGCCAAGTAGCGGGGAGGCAGTTCTTC. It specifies CASSQVAGRQFF.

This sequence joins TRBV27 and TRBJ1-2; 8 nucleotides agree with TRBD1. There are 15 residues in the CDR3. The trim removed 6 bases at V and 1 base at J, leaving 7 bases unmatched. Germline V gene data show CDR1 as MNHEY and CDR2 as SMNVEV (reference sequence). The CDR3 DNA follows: TGTGCCAGCAGACTCAGGGGGCTGGGTAACTATGGCTACACCTTC. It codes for CASRLRGLGNYGYTF.

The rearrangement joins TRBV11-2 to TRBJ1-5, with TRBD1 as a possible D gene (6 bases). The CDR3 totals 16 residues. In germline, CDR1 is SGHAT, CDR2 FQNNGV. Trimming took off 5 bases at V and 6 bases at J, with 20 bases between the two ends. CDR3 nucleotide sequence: TGTGCCAGCAGCCCCGGGGCGGGGGCGCTTCGTCAGCCCCAGCATTTT. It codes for CASSPGAGALRQPQHF. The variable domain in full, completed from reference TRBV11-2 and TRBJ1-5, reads EAGVAQSPRYKIIEKRQSVAFWCNPISGHATLYWYQQILGQGPKLLIQFQNNGVVDDSQLPKDRFSAERLKGVDSTLKIQPAKLEDSAVYLCASSPGAGALRQPQHFGDGTRLSIL.

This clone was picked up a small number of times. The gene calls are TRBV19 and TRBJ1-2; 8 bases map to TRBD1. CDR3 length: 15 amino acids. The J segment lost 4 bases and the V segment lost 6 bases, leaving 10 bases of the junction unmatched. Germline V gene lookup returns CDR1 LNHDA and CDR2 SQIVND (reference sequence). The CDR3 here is CASRTTGGTFYGYTF. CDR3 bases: TGTGCCAGTAGAACTACAGGGGGGACCTTCTATGGCTACACCTTC.

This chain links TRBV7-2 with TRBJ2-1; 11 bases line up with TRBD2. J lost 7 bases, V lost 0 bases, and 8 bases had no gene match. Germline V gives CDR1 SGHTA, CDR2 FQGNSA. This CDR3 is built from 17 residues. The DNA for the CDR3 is TGTGCCAGCAGCTTAGCCTTTAGCGGGAGGGCGGGGAATGAGCAGTTCTTC. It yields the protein CASSLAFSGRAGNEQFF.

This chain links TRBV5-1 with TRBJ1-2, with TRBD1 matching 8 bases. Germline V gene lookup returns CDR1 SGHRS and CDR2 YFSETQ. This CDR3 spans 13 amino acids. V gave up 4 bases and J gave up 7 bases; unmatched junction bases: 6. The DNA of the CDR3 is TGCGCCAGCAGCCTCGGCGACAGGGGTGGCTACACCTTC. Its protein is CASSLGDRGGYTF.

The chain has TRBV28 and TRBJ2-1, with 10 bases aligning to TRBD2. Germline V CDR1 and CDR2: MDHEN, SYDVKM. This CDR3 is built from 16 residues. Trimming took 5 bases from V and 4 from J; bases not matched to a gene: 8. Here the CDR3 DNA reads TGTGCCAGCAGTGGCACTCTAGCGGGAGCGTACAATGAGCAGTTCTTC. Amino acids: CASSGTLAGAYNEQFF.

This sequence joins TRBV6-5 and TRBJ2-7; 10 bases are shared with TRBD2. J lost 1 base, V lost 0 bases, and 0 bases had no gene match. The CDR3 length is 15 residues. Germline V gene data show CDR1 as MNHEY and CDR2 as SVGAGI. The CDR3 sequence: CASSYSSGRSYEQYF. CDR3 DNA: TGTGCCAGCAGTTACTCTAGCGGGAGGTCCTACGAGCAGTACTTC.

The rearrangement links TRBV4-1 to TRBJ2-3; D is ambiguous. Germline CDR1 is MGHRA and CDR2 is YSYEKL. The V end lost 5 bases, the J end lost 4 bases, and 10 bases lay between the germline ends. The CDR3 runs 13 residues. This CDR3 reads CASSSNIADTQYF. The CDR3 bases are TGCGCCAGCAGCTCTAATATCGCAGATACGCAGTATTTT.

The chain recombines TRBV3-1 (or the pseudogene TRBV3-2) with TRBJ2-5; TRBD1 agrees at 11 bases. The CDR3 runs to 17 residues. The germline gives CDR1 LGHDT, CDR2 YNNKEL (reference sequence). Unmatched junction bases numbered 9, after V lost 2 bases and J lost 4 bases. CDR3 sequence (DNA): TGTGCCAGCAGCCAAAGTGGGGGACAGGGGGAGGGAGAGACCCAGTACTTC. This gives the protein CASSQSGGQGEGETQYF.

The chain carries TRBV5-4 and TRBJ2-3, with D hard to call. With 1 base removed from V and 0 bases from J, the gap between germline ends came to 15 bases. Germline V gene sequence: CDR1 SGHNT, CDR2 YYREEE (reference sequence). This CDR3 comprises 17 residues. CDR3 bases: TGTGCCAGCAGCTTGAGTCAAAGCGTGCCTAGCACAGATACGCAGTATTTT. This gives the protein CASSLSQSVPSTDTQYF. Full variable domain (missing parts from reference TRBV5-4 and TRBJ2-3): ETGVTQSPTHLIKTRGQQVTLRCSSQSGHNTVSWYQQALGQGPQFIFQYYREEENGRGNFPPRFSGLQFPNYSSELNVNALELDDSALYLCASSLSQSVPSTDTQYFGPGTRLTVL.

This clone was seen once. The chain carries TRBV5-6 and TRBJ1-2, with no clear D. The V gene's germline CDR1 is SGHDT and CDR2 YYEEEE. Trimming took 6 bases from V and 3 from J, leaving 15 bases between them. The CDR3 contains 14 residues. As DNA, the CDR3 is TGTGCCAGCAAGAGGCTCGTTTCCGACTATGGCTACACCTTC. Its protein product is CASKRLVSDYGYTF.

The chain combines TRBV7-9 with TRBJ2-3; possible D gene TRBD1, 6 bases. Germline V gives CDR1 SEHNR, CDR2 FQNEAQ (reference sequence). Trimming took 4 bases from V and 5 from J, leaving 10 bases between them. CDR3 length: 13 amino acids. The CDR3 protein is CASSSRGVDTQYF. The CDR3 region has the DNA TGTGCCAGCAGCTCCAGGGGAGTAGATACGCAGTATTTT.

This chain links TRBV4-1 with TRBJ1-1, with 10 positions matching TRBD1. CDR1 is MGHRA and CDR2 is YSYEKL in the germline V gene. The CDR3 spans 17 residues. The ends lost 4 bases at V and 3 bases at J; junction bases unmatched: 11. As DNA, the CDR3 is TGCGCCAGCAGCCGCCGAGGGACAGGGGTGGGGGACACTGAAGCTTTCTTT. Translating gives CASSRRGTGVGDTEAFF.

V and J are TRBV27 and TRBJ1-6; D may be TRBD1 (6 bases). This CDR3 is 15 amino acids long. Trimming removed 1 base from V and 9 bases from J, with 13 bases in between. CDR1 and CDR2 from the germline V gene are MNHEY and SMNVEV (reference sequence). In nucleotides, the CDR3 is TGTGCCAGCAGTTTATACAGGGCCGTCAGTTCACCCCTCCACTTT. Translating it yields CASSLYRAVSSPLHF.

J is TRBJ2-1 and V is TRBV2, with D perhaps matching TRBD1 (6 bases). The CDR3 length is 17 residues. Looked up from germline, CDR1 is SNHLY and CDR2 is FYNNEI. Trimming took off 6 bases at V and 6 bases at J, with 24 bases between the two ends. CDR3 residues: CASRDIQGTPSGNEQFF. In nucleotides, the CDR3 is TGTGCCAGCAGGGATATACAGGGTACCCCATCGGGCAATGAGCAGTTCTTC. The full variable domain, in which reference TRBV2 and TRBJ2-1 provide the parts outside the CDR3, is EPEVTQTPSHQVTQMGQEVILRCVPISNHLYFYWYRQILGQKVEFLVSFYNNEISEKSEIFDDQFSVERPDGSNFTLKIRSTKLEDSAMYFCASRDIQGTPSGNEQFFGPGTRLTVL.

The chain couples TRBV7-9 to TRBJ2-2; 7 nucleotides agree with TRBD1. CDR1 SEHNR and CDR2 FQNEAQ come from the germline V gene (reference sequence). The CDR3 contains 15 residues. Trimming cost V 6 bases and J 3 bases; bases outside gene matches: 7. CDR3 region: CASRVGGPDTGELFF. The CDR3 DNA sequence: TGTGCCAGCAGGGTAGGGGGCCCGGACACCGGGGAGCTGTTTTTT.

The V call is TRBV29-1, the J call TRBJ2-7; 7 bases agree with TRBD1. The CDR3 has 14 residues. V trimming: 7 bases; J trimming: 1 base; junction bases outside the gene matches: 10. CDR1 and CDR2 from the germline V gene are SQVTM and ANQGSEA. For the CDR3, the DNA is TGCAGCGGTATGGGACAGTCCCTATCCTACGAGCAGTACTTC. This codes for CSGMGQSLSYEQYF.

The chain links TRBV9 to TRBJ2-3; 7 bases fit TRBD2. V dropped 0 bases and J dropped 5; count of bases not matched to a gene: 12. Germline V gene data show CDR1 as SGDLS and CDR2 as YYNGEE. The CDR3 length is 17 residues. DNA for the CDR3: TGTGCCAGCAGCGTAGTCGGACTAGTAGGGCGGGGAGATACGCAGTATTTT. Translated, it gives CASSVVGLVGRGDTQYF.

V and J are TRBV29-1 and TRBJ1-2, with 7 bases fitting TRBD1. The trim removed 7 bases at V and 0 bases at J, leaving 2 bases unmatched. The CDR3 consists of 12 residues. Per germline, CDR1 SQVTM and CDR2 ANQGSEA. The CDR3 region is CSAGQTNYGYTF. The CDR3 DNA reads TGCAGCGCGGGACAGACTAACTATGGCTACACCTTC.